Listed below are T cell receptor beta chains from one sample, sequenced in a study of early T cells in non-severe SARS-CoV-2 infection. A single record per CDR3 protein comes from TCRdb applying MiXCR to the 5' RACE reads. Of tens of thousands of distinct CDR3 sequences in the sample, 11% were seen once. The material sequenced was whole blood. These receptors originate from an adult who was a healthcare worker with PCR-confirmed SARS-CoV-2 infection or an uninfected control (not recorded which). The CDR3 runs from the conserved cysteine through the conserved F or W. Each record gives: CDR3 protein, CDR3 DNA, clone size, D gene, V gene, J gene. The D gene is left open where the match is weak. Expanded clones are given a class, and other clones once, few, many or no size at all.

CDR3 protein: CSADRWENTEAFF
CDR3 DNA: TGCAGTGCCGATCGATGGGAGAACACTGAAGCTTTCTTT
clone size: few
D gene: -
V gene: TRBV20-1
J gene: TRBJ1-1

CDR3 protein: CASSYGLVDTGELFF
CDR3 DNA: TGTGCCAGCAGTTACGGACTAGTAGACACCGGGGAGCTGTTTTTT
clone size: -
D gene: TRBD2
V gene: TRBV6-2/TRBV6-3
J gene: TRBJ2-2

CDR3 protein: CASSLTSGATDTQYF
CDR3 DNA: TGCGCCAGCAGCTTAACTAGCGGGGCCACAGATACGCAGTATTTT
clone size: few
D gene: TRBD2
V gene: TRBV5-1
J gene: TRBJ2-3

CDR3 protein: CASSLGPASGQFF
CDR3 DNA: TGTGCCAGCAGCTTAGGTCCAGCATCAGGGCAGTTCTTC
clone size: many
D gene: -
V gene: TRBV11-2
J gene: TRBJ2-1

CDR3 protein: CASRIPSGNTIYF
CDR3 DNA: TGTGCCAGCAGGATCCCCTCTGGAAACACCATATATTTT
clone size: -
D gene: -
V gene: TRBV12-3/TRBV12-4
J gene: TRBJ1-3

CDR3 protein: CASSLIGLAGYEQYF
CDR3 DNA: TGTGCCAGCAGTTTGATTGGACTAGCGGGCTACGAGCAGTACTTC
clone size: -
D gene: TRBD2
V gene: TRBV27
J gene: TRBJ2-7

CDR3 protein: CASSLVLSGQRGETQYF
CDR3 DNA: TGTGCCAGCAGCTTGGTCTTGTCCGGACAACGAGGGGAGACCCAGTACTTC
clone size: -
D gene: -
V gene: TRBV5-6
J gene: TRBJ2-5

CDR3 protein: CASSLAPTSGRAGTGELFF
CDR3 DNA: TGCGCCAGCAGCTTGGCCCCGACTAGCGGGAGGGCCGGCACCGGGGAGCTGTTTTTT
clone size: many
D gene: TRBD2
V gene: TRBV5-1
J gene: TRBJ2-2

CDR3 protein: CASSQGILSSYEQYF
CDR3 DNA: TGCGCCAGCAGCCAAGGCATATTAAGCTCCTACGAGCAGTACTTC
clone size: many
D gene: -
V gene: TRBV4-1
J gene: TRBJ2-7

CDR3 protein: CASSSVGQGKNIQYF
CDR3 DNA: TGTGCCAGCAGCTCTGTCGGACAGGGCAAAAACATTCAGTACTTC
clone size: many
D gene: TRBD1
V gene: TRBV7-9
J gene: TRBJ2-4

CDR3 protein: CASSVRGGDEQFF
CDR3 DNA: TGTGCCAGCAGCGTAAGGGGGGGTGATGAGCAGTTCTTC
clone size: many
D gene: -
V gene: TRBV7-6
J gene: TRBJ2-1

CDR3 protein: CSARGQGNTDTQYF
CDR3 DNA: TGCAGTGCTAGAGGACAGGGGAACACAGATACGCAGTATTTT
clone size: -
D gene: TRBD1
V gene: TRBV20-1
J gene: TRBJ2-3

CDR3 protein: CASGQASNQPQHF
CDR3 DNA: TGTGCCAGCGGACAGGCCAGCAATCAGCCCCAGCATTTT
clone size: few
D gene: TRBD1
V gene: TRBV6-5
J gene: TRBJ1-5

CDR3 protein: CSAPEGHYNEQFF
CDR3 DNA: TGCAGTGCCCCGGAGGGCCACTACAATGAGCAGTTCTTC
clone size: -
D gene: -
V gene: TRBV20-1
J gene: TRBJ2-1

CDR3 protein: CASSLNALAGELFF
CDR3 DNA: TGTGCCAGCAGCTTAAACGCTCTAGCGGGGGAGCTGTTTTTT
clone size: -
D gene: -
V gene: TRBV7-7
J gene: TRBJ2-2

CDR3 protein: CASSPTGLVADTQYF
CDR3 DNA: TGTGCCAGCAGCCCGACGGGACTGGTCGCAGATACGCAGTATTTT
clone size: few
D gene: -
V gene: TRBV7-2
J gene: TRBJ2-3

CDR3 protein: CASSDGLAGITTDTQYF
CDR3 DNA: TGTGCCAGCAGCGATGGACTAGCGGGGATTACCACAGATACGCAGTATTTT
clone size: -
D gene: TRBD2
V gene: TRBV5-4
J gene: TRBJ2-3

CDR3 protein: CASSFGLVAHEQYF
CDR3 DNA: TGTGCCAGCAGCTTCGGGCTAGTAGCCCACGAGCAGTACTTC
clone size: -
D gene: -
V gene: TRBV11-2
J gene: TRBJ2-7

CDR3 protein: CASSYMTSGRGDEQFF
CDR3 DNA: TGTGCCAGCAGTTACATGACTAGCGGGAGGGGGGATGAGCAGTTCTTC
clone size: few
D gene: TRBD2
V gene: TRBV6-5
J gene: TRBJ2-1

CDR3 protein: CSVEGDGLSYEQYF
CDR3 DNA: TGCAGCGTTGAGGGGGACGGACTATCCTACGAGCAGTACTTC
clone size: many
D gene: -
V gene: TRBV29-1
J gene: TRBJ2-7

CDR3 protein: CASSFPPGGNSYHEQYF
CDR3 DNA: TGTGCCAGCAGCTTTCCCCCAGGGGGCAACTCTTACCACGAGCAGTACTTC
clone size: few
D gene: TRBD1
V gene: TRBV7-3
J gene: TRBJ2-7

CDR3 protein: CASSRDRVRDEQYF
CDR3 DNA: TGTGCCAGCAGTCGAGACAGGGTCCGCGACGAGCAGTACTTC
clone size: few
D gene: TRBD1
V gene: TRBV28
J gene: TRBJ2-7

CDR3 protein: CASSLERGLDVEQFF
CDR3 DNA: TGTGCCAGCAGCTTGGAGCGGGGCCTCGACGTTGAGCAGTTCTTC
clone size: -
D gene: TRBD2
V gene: TRBV7-9
J gene: TRBJ2-1

CDR3 protein: CASSLWGAPQNEQFF
CDR3 DNA: TGTGCCAGCAGTTTGTGGGGCGCACCGCAGAATGAGCAGTTCTTC
clone size: -
D gene: -
V gene: TRBV12-3/TRBV12-4
J gene: TRBJ2-1

CDR3 protein: CASSYTNRVTYEQYF
CDR3 DNA: TGTGCCAGCAGTTACACAAACCGGGTTACCTACGAGCAGTACTTC
clone size: -
D gene: -
V gene: TRBV6-2/TRBV6-3
J gene: TRBJ2-7

CDR3 protein: CASRPNRAHSNQPQHF
CDR3 DNA: TGTGCCAGCAGACCGAACAGGGCTCATAGCAATCAGCCCCAGCATTTT
clone size: many
D gene: -
V gene: TRBV6-6
J gene: TRBJ1-5

CDR3 protein: CASPGANYGYTF
CDR3 DNA: TGTGCCAGCCCCGGAGCTAACTATGGCTACACCTTC
clone size: -
D gene: -
V gene: TRBV6-1
J gene: TRBJ1-2

CDR3 protein: CASTERLRDQPQHF
CDR3 DNA: TGTGCCAGCACCGAAAGGCTGAGGGATCAGCCCCAGCATTTT
clone size: few
D gene: -
V gene: TRBV11-3
J gene: TRBJ1-5

CDR3 protein: CASSSSFGTSGPEEGLDTQYF
CDR3 DNA: TGTGCCAGCAGTTCTTCCTTCGGGACTAGCGGGCCGGAGGAGGGGTTGGATACGCAGTATTTT
clone size: few
D gene: TRBD2
V gene: TRBV28
J gene: TRBJ2-3